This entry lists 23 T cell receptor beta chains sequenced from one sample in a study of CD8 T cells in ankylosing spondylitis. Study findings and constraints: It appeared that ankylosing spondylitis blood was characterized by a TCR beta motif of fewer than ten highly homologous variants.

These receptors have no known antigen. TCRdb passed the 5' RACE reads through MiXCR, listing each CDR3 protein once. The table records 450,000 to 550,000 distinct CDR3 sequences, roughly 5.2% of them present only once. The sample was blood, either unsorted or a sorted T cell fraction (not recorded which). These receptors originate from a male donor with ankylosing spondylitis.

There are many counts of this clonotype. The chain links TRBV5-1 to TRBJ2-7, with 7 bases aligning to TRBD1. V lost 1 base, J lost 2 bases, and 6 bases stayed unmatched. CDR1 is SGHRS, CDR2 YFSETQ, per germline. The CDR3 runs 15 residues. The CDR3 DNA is TGCGCCAGCAGCTTGCGGGACAGAGCCACCTACGAGCAGTACTTC. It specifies CASSLRDRATYEQYF.

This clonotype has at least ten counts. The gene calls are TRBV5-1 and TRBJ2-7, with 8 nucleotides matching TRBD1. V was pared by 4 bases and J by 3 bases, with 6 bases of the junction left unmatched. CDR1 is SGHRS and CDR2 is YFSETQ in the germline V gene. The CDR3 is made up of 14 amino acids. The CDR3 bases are TGCGCCAGCAGCCTGACAGGGGAGTACTACGAGCAGTACTTC. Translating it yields CASSLTGEYYEQYF.

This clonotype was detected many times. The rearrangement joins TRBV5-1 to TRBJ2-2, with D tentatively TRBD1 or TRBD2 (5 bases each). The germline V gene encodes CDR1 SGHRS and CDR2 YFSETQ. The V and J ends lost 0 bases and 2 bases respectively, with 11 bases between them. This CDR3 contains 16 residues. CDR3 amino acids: CASSLAVGTNTGELFF. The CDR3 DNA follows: TGCGCCAGCAGCTTGGCCGTTGGGACCAACACCGGGGAGCTGTTTTTT. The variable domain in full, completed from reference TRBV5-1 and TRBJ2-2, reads KAGVTQTPRYLIKTRGQQVTLSCSPISGHRSVSWYQQTPGQGLQFLFEYFSETQRNKGNFPGRFSGRQFSNSRSEMNVSTLELGDSALYLCASSLAVGTNTGELFFGEGSRLTVL.

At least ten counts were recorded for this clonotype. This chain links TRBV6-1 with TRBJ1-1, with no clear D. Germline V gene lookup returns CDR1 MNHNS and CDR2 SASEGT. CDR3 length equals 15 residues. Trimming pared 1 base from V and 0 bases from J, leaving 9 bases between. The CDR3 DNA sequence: TGTGCCAGCAGTGAAGTTACAGTCCTGAACACTGAAGCTTTCTTT. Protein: CASSEVTVLNTEAFF.

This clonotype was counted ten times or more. CDR3 amino acids: CASSLPDAHEQYF. The CDR3 bases are TGTGCCAGCAGTCTCCCCGACGCCCACGAGCAGTACTTC. This sequence joins TRBV12-3 or TRBV12-4 and TRBJ2-7; D gene uncertain. CDR3 length: 13 amino acids. V was pared by 5 bases and J by 5 bases, with 13 bases between.

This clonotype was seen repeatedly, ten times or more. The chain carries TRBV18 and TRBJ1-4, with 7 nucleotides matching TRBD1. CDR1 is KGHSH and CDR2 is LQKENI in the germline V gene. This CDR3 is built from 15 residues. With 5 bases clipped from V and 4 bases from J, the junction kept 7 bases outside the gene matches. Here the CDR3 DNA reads TGTGCCAGCTCAGCTCGGACAGGCGTTAATGAAAAACTGTTTTTT. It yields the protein CASSARTGVNEKLFF.

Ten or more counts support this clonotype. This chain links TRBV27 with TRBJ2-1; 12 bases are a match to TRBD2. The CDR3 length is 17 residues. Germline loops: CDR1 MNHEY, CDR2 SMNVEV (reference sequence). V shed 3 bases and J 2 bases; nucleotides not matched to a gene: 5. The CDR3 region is CASSLRLAGAPYNEQFF. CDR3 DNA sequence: TGTGCCAGCAGTTTGCGACTAGCGGGGGCTCCCTACAATGAGCAGTTCTTC.

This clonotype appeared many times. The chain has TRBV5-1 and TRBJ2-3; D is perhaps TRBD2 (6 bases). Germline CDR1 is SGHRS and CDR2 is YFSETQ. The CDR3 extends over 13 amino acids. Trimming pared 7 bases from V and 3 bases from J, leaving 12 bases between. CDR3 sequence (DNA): TGCGCCAGCCGCACCGGGAGAACAGATACGCAGTATTTT. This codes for CASRTGRTDTQYF.

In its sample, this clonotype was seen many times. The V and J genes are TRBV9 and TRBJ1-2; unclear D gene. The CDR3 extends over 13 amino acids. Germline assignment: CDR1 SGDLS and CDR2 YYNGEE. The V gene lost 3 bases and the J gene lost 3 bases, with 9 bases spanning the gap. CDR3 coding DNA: TGTGCCAGCAGCGCACACCCGGACTATGGCTACACCTTC. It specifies CASSAHPDYGYTF.

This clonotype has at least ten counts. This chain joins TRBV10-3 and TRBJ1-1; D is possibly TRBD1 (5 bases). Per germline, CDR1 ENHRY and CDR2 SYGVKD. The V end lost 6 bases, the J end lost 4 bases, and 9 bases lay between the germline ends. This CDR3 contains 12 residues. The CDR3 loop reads CAIRMGGTEAFF. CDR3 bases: TGTGCCATCAGGATGGGGGGCACTGAAGCTTTCTTT.

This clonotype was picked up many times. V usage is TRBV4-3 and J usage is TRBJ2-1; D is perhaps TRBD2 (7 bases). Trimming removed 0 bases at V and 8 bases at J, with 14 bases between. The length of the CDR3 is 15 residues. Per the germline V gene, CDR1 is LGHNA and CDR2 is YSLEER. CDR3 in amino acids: CASSQEGGARDEQFF. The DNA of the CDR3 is TGCGCCAGCAGCCAAGAAGGGGGGGCCCGGGATGAGCAGTTCTTC.

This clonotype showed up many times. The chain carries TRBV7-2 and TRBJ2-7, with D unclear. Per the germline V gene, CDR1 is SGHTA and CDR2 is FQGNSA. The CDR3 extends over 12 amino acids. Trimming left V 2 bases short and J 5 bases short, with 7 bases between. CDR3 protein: CASSLYSHEQYF. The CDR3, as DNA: TGTGCCAGCAGCTTATATAGCCACGAGCAGTACTTC. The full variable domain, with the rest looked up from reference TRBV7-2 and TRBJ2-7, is GAGVSQSPSNKVTEKGKDVELRCDPISGHTALYWYRQSLGQGLEFLIYFQGNSAPDKSGLPSDRFSAERTGGSVSTLTIQRTQQEDSAVYLCASSLYSHEQYFGPGTRLTVT.

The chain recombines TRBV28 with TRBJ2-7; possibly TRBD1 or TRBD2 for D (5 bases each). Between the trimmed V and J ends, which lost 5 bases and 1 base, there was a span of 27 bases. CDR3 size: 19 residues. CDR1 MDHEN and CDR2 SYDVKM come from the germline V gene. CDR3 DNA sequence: TGTGCCAGCAGTCTACCCCCCCCGGGACGGACCGTTGGGTCCTACGAGCAGTACTTC. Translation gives CASSLPPPGRTVGSYEQYF.

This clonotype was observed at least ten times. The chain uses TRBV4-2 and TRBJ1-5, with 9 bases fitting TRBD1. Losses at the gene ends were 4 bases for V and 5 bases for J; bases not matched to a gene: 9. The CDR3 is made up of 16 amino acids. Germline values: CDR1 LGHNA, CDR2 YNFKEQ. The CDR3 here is CASSRVGQGTHQPQHF. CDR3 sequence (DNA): TGTGCCAGCAGCCGCGTCGGACAGGGGACTCATCAGCCCCAGCATTTT.

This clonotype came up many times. The CDR3 region has the DNA TGCAGCGTTCCTAGCGGTGCGTCCTCTGGGGCCAACGTCCTGACTTTC. This codes for CSVPSGASSGANVLTF. The chain uses TRBV29-1 and TRBJ2-6; 7 bases map to TRBD2. The CDR3 contains 16 residues. Germline V gives CDR1 SQVTM, CDR2 ANQGSEA. Trimming took 5 bases from V and 0 from J; bases not matched to a gene: 7.

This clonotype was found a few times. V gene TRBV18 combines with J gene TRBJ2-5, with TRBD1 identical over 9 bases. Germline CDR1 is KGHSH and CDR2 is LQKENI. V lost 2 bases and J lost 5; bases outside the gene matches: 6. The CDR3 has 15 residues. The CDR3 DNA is TGTGCCAGCTCACCAATAGGACAGGGGACGGAGACCCAGTACTTC. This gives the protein CASSPIGQGTETQYF. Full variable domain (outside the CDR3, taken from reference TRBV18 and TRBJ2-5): NAGVMQNPRHLVRRRGQEARLRCSPMKGHSHVYWYRQLPEEGLKFMVYLQKENIIDESGMPKERFSAEFPKEGPSILRIQQVVRGDSAAYFCASSPIGQGTETQYFGPGTRLLVL.

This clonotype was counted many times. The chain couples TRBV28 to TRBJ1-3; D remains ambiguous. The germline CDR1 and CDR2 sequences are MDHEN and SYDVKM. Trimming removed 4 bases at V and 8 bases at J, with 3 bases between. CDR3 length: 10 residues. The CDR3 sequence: CASSSYTIYF. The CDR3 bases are TGTGCCAGCAGTTCCTACACCATATATTTT.

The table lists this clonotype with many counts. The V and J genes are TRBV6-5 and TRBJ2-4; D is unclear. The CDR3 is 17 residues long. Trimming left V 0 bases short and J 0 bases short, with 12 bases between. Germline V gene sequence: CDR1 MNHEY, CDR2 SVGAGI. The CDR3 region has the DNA TGTGCCAGCAGTTACTCGGTCGGAAATCTAGCCAAAAACATTCAGTACTTC. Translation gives CASSYSVGNLAKNIQYF.

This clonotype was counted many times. The CDR3 is CASSLVGPPEKLFF. CDR3 bases: TGTGCCAGCAGCTTAGTGGGACCCCCTGAAAAACTGTTTTTT. V and J are TRBV11-2 and TRBJ1-4, with TRBD1 as a possible D gene (5 bases). Looked up from germline, CDR1 is SGHAT and CDR2 is FQNNGV. Trimming stripped 1 base from V and 7 bases from J, with 10 bases between. The CDR3 is 14 residues long.

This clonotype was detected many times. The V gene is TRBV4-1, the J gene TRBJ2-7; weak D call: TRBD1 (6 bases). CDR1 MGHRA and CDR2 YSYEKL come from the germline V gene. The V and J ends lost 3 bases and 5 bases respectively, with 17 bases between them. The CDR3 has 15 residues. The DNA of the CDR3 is TGCGCCAGCAGCCATCCTTCCCTGAACAGGGACGAGCAGTACTTC. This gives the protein CASSHPSLNRDEQYF.

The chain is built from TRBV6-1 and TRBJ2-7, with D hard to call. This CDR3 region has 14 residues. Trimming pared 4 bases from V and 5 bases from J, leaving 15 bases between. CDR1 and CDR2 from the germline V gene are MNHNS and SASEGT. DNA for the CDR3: TGTGCCAGCAGTGGGACCCCTTACAGTGACGAGCAGTACTTC. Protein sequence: CASSGTPYSDEQYF.

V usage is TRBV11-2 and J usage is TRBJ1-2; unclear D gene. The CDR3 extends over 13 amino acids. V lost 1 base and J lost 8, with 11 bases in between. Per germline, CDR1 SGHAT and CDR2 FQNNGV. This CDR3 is CASSLGWLAGYTF. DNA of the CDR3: TGTGCCAGCAGCTTAGGATGGCTGGCGGGCTACACCTTC.

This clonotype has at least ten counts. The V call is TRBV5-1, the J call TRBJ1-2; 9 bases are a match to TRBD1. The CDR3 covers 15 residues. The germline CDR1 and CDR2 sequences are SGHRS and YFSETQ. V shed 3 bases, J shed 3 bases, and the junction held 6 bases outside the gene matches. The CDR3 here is CASSYQTGGDYGYTF. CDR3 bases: TGCGCCAGCAGCTATCAGACAGGGGGGGACTATGGCTACACCTTC.